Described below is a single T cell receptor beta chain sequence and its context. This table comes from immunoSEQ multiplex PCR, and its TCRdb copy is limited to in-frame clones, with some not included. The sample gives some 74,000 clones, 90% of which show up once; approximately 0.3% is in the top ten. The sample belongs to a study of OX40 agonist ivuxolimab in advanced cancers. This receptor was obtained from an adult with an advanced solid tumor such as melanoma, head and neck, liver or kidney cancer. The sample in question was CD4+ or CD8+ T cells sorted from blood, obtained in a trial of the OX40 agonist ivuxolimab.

The CDR3 DNA is TGTGCCAGCAGCTTGGGATATTCCCTCTACAATGAGCAGTTCTTC. Protein: CASSLGYSLYNEQFF. This chain connects TRBV5-6 to TRBJ2-1, with D unclear. CDR3 length: 15 amino acids. Germline assignment: CDR1 SGHDT and CDR2 YYEEEE. Deletions cut 0 bases from V and 3 bases from J, with 10 bases between.